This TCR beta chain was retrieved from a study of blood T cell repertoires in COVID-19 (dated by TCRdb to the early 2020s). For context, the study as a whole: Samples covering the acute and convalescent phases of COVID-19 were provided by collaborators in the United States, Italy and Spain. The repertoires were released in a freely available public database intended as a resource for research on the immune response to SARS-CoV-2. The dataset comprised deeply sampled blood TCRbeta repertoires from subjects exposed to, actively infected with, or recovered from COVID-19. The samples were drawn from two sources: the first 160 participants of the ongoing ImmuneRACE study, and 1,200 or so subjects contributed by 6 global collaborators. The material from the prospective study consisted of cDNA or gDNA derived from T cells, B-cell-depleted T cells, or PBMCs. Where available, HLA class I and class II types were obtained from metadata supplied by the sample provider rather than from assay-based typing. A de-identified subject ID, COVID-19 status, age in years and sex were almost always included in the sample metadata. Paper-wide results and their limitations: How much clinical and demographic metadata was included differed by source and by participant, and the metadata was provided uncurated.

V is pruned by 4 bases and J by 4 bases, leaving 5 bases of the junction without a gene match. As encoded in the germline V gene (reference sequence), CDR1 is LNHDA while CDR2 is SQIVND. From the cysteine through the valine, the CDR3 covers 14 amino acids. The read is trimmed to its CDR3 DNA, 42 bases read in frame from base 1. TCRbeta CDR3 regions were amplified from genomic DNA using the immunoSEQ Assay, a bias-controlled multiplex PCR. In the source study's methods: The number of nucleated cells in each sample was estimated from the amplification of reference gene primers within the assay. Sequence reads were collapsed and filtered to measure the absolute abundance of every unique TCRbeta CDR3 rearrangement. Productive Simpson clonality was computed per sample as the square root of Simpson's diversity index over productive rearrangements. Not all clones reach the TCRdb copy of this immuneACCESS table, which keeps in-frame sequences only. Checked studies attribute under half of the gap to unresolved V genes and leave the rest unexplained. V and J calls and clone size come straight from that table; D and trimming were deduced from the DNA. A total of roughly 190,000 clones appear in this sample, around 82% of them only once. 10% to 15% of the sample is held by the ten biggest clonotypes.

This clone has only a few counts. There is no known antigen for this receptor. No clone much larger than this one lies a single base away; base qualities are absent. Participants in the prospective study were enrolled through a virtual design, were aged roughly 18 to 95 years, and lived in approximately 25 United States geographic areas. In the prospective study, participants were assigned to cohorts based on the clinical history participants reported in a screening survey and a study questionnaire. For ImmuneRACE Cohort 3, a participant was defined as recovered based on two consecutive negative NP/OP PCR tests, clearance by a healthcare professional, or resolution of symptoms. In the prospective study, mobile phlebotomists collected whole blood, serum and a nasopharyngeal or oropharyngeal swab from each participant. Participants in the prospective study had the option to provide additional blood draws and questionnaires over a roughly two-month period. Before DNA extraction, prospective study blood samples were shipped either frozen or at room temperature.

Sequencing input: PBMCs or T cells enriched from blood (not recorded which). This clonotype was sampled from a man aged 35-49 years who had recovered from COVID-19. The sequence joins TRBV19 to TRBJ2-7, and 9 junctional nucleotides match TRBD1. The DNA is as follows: TGTGCCAGTAGTAGGGACAGGGCGAGTTACGAGCAGTACGTC. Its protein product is CASSRDRASYEQYV.